The present T cell receptor (beta chain) was sequenced within a study of vaccination and CD4 T cells after COVID-19. Study background: Each control was exposed to a CEFX pool, an HIV-1 Nef pool, or no peptide at all.

The Oncomine TCR Beta short-read assay generated sequence data from the DNA of cultured CD4+ T cells. A single record per CDR3 protein comes from TCRdb applying MiXCR to the PCR reads. The sample carries under 7,000 distinct CDR3 sequences, roughly 30% recorded once. On this clonotype: Its antigen remains unidentified.

Treatment defined: approximately 9-day PBMC culture with coronavirus spike peptide pools or control peptides (ViraFEST assay). Recorded positive PCR dates fall between March and December 2020, preceding US Alpha, Beta and Delta variants. Wells contained two million PBMCs each, and these were cultured with around 10 IU/ml IL-2 and around 9.6 ug/ml peptide pools. This CDR3 is 16 amino acids long. V usage is TRBV21-1 and J usage is TRBJ2-5; the table assigns TRBD1, which was not confirmed against the DNA. TRBV21-1 is a listed pseudogene. The sequencing here drew on CD4+ T cells from blood, cultured in vitro, taken after SARS-CoV-2 vaccination. This receptor was identified in a human donor who had recovered from COVID-19. This CDR3 reads CATRVSDRGLGGTQYF. CDR3 nucleotide sequence: TGTGCCACCCGAGTTTCGGACAGGGGGTTAGGAGGGACCCAGTACTTC.